This paragraph reports one T cell receptor (beta chain). What it binds is unknown. This CDR3 is built from 16 residues. CDR1 and CDR2 (germline): LGHDT, YNNKEL (reference sequence). The V segment lost 6 bases and the J segment 0 bases; nucleotides outside the gene matches: 3. The source of the sample is a study of Ad26.COV2.S vaccination and SARS-CoV-2 variants. Study-level information: Each vaccinee took Ad26.COV2.S intramuscularly, once or twice 56 days apart.

Overall study results and limits: The breadth of spike-specific CD8+ and CD4+ T cell responses after vaccination was reportedly substantial. There was a possibility that the TCR breadth and depth analyses underestimated total T cell responses.

Libraries were prepared by immunoSEQ multiplex PCR; TCRdb keeps only in-frame clonotypes and omits some of them. The repertoire holds approximately 410,000 clones, roughly 90% seen once, with about 3.6% in the top ten. As to treatment: some 20 received Ad26.COV2.S at low or high dose, single or two shots; several received placebo; per-sample allocation not given. Samples were taken on day 63 after the first vaccine or placebo injection. Expressing Wuhan-strain SARS-CoV-2 spike, an Ad26 vector served as the vaccine. This receptor was obtained from a person aged 18 to 65 who received the Ad26.COV2.S COVID-19 vaccine or a placebo. The sequenced sample was peripheral blood, obtained in a trial of Ad26.COV2.S vaccine versus placebo. V is TRBV3-1 (or the pseudogene TRBV3-2) and J is TRBJ1-6, with 9 bases matching TRBD1. The DNA of the CDR3 is TGTGCCAGCAGAGGGACAGGGTCCTCCTATAATTCACCCCTCCACTTT. It yields the protein CASRGTGSSYNSPLHF.